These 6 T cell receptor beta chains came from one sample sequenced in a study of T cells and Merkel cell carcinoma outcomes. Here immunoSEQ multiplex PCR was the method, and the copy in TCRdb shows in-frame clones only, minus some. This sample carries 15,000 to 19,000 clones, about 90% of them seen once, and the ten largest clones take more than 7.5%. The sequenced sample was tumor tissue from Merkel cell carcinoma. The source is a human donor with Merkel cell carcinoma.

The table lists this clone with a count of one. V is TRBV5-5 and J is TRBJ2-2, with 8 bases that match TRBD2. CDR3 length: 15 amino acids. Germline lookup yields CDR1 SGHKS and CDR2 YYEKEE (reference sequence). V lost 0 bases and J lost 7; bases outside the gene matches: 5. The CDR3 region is CASSLAGGVGGELFF. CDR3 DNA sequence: TGTGCCAGCAGCTTGGCCGGGGGGGTTGGCGGGGAGCTGTTTTTT.

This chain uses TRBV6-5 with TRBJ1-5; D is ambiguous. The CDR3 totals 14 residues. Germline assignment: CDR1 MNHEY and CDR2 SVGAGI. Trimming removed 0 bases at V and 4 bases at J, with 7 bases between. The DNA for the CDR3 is TGTGCCAGCAGTTACTCTGCGGCGAATCAGCCCCAGCATTTT. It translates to CASSYSAANQPQHF.

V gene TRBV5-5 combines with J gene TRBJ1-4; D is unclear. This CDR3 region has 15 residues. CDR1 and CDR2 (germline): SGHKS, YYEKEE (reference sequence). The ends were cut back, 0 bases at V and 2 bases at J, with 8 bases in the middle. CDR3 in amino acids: CASSLGTSTNEKLFF. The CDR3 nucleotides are TGTGCCAGCAGCTTGGGGACTTCTACTAATGAAAAACTGTTTTTT.

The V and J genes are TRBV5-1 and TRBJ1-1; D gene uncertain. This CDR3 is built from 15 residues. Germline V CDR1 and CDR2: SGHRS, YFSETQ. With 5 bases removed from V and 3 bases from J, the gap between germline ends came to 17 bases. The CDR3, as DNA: TGCGCCAGCAGGCTGGGGTTTGGGGAGCACACTGAAGCTTTCTTT. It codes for CASRLGFGEHTEAFF.

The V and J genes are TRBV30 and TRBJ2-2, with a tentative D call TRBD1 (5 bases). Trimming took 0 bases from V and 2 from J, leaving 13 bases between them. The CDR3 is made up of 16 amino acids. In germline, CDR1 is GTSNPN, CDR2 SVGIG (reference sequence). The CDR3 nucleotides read TGTGCCTGGAGTGTACAGGTAGCAGCCAACACCGGGGAGCTGTTTTTT. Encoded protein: CAWSVQVAANTGELFF.

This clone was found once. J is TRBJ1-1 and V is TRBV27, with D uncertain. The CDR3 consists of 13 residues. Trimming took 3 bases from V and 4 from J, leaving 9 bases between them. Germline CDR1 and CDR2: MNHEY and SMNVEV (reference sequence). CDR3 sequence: CASSFNLGTEAFF. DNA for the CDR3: TGTGCCAGCAGTTTCAATTTGGGCACTGAAGCTTTCTTT.